This entry describes one T cell receptor (beta chain). TCRdb re-called the 5' RACE reads with MiXCR, one entry per CDR3 protein. The sample lists just under 550,000 distinct CDR3 sequences, around 21% seen once, with around 12% in the top ten. The CDR3 has 14 residues. Germline assignment: CDR1 MGHRA and CDR2 YSYEKL. V was shortened by 0 bases and J by 0 bases, with 3 bases between the two germline ends. The entry originates in a study of T-cell memory formation after mild COVID-19. The rearrangement uses TRBV4-1 and TRBJ1-5, with no clear D. This receptor was taken from an adult woman who had mild COVID-19 (a few samples of this study predate the infection). Cell type and time point are not known. Input material: PBMCs or a T cell subset sorted from them (not recorded which). The CDR3 bases are TGCGCCAGCAGCCAAGACGATAGCAATCAGCCCCAGCATTTT. It codes for CASSQDDSNQPQHF.